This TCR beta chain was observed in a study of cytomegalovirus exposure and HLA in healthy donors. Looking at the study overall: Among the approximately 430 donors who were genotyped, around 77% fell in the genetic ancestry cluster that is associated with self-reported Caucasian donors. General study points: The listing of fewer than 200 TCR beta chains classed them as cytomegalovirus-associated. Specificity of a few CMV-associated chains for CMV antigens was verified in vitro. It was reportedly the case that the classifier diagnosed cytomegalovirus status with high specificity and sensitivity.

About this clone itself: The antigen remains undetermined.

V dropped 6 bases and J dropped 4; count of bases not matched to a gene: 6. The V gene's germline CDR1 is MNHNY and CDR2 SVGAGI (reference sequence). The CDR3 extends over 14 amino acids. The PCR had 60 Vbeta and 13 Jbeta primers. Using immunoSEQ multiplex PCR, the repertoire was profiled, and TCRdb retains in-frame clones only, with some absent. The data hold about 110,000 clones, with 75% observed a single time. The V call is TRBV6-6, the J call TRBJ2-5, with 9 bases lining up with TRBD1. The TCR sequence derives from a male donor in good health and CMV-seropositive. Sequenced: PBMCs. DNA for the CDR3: TGTGCCAGCAGCCCGGGACAGGGAGGAGAGACCCAGTACTTC. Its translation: CASSPGQGGETQYF.